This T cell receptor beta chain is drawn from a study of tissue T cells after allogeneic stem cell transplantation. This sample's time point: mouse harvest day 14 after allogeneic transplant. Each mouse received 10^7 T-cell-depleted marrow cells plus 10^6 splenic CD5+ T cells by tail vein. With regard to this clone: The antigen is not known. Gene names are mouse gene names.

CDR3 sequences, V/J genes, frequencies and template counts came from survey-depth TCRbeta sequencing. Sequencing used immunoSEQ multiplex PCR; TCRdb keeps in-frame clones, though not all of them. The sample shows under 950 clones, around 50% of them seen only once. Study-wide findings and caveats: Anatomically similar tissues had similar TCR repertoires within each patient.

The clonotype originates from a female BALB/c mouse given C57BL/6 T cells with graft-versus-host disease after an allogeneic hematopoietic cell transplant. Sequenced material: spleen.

CDR3 residues: CASSIAGGAPDTQYF. Incomplete CDR3 DNA: TGTGCCAGCAGTATTGCTGGGGGGGCGCCAGACACCCAGTAC. The gene calls are TRBV19 and TRBJ2-5; 10 nucleotides align to TRBD2. The read is 1 residue too short to cover the CDR3 end, so that end is filled in from the germline J gene. V shed 2 bases and J 5 bases; nucleotides not matched to a gene: 5. The CDR3 loop spans 15 amino acids. In germline, CDR1 is FNHDT, CDR2 SITEND (reference sequence).